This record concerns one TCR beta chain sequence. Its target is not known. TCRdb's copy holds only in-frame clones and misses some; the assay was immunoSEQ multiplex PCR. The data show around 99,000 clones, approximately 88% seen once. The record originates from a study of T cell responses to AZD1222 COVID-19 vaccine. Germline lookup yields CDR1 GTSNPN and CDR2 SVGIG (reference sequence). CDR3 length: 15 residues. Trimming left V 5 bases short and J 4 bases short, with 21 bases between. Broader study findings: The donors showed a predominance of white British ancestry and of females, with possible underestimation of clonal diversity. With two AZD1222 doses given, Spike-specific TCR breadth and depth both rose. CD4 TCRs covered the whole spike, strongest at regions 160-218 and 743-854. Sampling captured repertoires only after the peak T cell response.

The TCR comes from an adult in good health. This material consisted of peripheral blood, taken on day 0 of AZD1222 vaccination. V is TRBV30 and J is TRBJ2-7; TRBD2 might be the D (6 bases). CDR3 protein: CAWHISGTLEYEQYF. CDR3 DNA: TGTGCCTGGCACATTTCCGGGACTTTAGAATACGAGCAGTACTTC.